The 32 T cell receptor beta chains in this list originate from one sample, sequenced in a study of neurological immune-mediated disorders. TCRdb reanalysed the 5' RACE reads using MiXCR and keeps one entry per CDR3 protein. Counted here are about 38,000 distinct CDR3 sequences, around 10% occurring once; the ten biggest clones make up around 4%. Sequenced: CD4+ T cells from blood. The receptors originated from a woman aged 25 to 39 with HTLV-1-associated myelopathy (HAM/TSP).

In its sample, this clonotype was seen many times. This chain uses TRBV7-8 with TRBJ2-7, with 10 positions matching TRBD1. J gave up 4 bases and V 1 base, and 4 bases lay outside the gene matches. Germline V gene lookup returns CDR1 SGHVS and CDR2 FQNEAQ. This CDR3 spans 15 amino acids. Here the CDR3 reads CASSLGGTGVYEQYF. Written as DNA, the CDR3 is TGTGCCAGCAGCTTAGGCGGGACAGGGGTATACGAGCAGTACTTC. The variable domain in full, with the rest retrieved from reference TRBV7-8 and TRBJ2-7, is GAGVSQSPRYKVAKRGQDVALRCDPISGHVSLFWYQQALGQGPEFLTYFQNEAQLDKSGLPSDRFFAERPEGSVSTLKIQRTQQEDSAVYLCASSLGGTGVYEQYFGPGTRLTVT.

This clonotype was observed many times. CDR3 protein: CASILGPNTEAFF. CDR3 sequence (DNA): TGTGCCAGCATCCTGGGCCCGAACACTGAAGCTTTCTTT. The J gene is TRBJ1-1, the V gene TRBV6-6; D call uncertain. Between the trimmed V and J ends, which lost 7 bases and 1 base, there was a span of 10 bases. The germline V gene has CDR1 MNHNY and CDR2 SVGAGI (reference sequence). CDR3 size: 13 residues.

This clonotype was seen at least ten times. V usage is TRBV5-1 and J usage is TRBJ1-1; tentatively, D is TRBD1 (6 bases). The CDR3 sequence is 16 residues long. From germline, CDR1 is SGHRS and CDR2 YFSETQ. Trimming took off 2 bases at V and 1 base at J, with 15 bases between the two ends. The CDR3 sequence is CASSFLDLTGNTEAFF. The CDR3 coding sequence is TGCGCCAGCAGCTTCCTCGACTTGACAGGGAACACTGAAGCTTTCTTT.

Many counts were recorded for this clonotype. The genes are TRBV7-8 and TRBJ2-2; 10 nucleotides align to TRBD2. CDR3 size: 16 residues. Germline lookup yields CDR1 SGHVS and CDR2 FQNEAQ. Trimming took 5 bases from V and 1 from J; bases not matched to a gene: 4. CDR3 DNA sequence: TGTGCCAGCAGCGCCGGACTAGCGGAGAACACCGGGGAGCTGTTTTTT. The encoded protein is CASSAGLAENTGELFF.

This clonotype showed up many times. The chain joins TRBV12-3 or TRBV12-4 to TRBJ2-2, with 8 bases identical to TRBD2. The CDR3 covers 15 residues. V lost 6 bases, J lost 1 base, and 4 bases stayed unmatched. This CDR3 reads CASRAGGWNTGELFF. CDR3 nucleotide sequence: TGTGCCAGCAGGGCGGGGGGCTGGAACACCGGGGAGCTGTTTTTT.

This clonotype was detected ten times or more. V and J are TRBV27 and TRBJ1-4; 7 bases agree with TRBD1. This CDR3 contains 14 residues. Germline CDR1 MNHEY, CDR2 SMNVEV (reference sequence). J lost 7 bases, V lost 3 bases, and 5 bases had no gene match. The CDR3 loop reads CASSLTGSGEKLFF. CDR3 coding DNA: TGTGCCAGCAGTTTGACAGGGTCGGGTGAAAAACTGTTTTTT.

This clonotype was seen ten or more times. In DNA form, the CDR3 reads TGCGCCAGCGTAGCACAGGGGGCTAACACTGAAGCTTTCTTT. Encoded protein: CASVAQGANTEAFF. The chain joins TRBV5-1 to TRBJ1-1, with 9 positions matching TRBD1. Germline loops: CDR1 SGHRS, CDR2 YFSETQ. This CDR3 is built from 14 residues. Germline trimming cut 7 bases from V and 2 bases from J; bases unmatched to any gene: 6.

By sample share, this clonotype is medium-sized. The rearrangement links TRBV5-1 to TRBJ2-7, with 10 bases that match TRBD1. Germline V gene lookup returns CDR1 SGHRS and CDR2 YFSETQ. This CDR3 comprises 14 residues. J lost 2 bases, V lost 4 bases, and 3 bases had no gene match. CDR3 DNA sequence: TGCGCCAGCAGCCCGGGGACAGGGGCCTACGAGCAGTACTTC. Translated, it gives CASSPGTGAYEQYF.

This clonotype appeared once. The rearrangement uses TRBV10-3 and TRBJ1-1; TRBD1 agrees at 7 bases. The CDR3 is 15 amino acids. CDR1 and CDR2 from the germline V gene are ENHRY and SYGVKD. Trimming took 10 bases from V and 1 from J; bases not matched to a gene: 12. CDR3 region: CANRPGDRANTEAFF. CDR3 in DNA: TGTGCCAACCGACCCGGGGACAGAGCGAACACTGAAGCTTTCTTT.

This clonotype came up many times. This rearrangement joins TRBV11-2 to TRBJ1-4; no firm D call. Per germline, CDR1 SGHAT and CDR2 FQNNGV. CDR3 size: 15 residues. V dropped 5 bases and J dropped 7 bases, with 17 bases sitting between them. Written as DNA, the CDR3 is TGTGCCAGCAGCCCTTACAAGGCAATGCGTGAAAAACTGTTTTTT. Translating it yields CASSPYKAMREKLFF. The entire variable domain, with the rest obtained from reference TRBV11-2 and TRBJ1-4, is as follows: EAGVAQSPRYKIIEKRQSVAFWCNPISGHATLYWYQQILGQGPKLLIQFQNNGVVDDSQLPKDRFSAERLKGVDSTLKIQPAKLEDSAVYLCASSPYKAMREKLFFGSGTQLSVL.

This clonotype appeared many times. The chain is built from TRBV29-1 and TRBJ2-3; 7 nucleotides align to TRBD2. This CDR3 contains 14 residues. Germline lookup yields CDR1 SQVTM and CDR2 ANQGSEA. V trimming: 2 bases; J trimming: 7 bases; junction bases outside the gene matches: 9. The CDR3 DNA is TGCAGCGTTGAAAAGGTGGGAGCGGGGTATACGCAGTATTTT. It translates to CSVEKVGAGYTQYF.

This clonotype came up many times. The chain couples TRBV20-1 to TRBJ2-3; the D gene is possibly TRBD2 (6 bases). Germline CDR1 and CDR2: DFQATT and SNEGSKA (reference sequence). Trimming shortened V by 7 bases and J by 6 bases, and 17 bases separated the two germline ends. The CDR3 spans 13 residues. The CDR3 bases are TGCAGTGGGAAAGCGGGCCCCAAGGATACGCAGTATTTT. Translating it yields CSGKAGPKDTQYF.

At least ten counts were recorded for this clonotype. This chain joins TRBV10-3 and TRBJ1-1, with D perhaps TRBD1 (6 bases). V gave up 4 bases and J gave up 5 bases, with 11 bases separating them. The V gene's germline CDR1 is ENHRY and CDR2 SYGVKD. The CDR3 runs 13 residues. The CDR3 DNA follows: TGTGCCATCAGTGGACAGGATGGTACTGAAGCTTTCTTT. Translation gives CAISGQDGTEAFF.

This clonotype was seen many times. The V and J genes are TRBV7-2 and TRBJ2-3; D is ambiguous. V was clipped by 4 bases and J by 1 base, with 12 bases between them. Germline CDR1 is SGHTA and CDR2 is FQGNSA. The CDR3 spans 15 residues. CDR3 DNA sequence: TGTGCCAGCAGCTCCCCCTTTGGCCGCACAGATACGCAGTATTTT. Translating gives CASSSPFGRTDTQYF.

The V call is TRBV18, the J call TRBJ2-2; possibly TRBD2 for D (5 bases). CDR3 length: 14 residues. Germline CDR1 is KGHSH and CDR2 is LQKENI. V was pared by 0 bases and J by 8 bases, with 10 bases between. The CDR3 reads CASSPPGSAGELFF. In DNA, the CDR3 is TGTGCCAGCTCACCACCGGGGAGCGCTGGGGAGCTGTTTTTT.

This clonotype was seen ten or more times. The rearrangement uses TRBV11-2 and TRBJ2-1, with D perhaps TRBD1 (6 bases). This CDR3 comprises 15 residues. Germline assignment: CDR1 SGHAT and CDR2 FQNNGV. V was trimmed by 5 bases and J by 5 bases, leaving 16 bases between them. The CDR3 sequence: CASSGSRTVNNEQFF. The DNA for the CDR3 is TGTGCCAGCAGCGGTAGCCGGACAGTGAACAATGAGCAGTTCTTC.

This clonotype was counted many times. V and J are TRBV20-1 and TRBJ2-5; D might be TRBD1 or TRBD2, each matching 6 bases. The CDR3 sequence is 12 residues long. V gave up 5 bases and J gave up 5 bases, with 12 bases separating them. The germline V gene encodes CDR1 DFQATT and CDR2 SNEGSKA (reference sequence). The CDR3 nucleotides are TGCAGTGCTGGCCAGGGGAGGGAGACCCAGTACTTC. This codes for CSAGQGRETQYF.

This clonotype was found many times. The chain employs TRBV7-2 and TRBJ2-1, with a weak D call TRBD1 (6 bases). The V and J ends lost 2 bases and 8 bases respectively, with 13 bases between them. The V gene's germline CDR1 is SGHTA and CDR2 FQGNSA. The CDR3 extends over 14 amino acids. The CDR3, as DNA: TGTGCCAGCAGCTTACAGACAGGATCGGATGAGCAGTTCTTC. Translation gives CASSLQTGSDEQFF.

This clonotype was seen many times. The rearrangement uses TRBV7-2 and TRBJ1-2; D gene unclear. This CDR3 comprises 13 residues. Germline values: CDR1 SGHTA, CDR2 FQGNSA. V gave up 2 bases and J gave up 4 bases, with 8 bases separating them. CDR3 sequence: CASSLNSPYGYTF. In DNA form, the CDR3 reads TGTGCCAGCAGCTTAAACAGCCCCTATGGCTACACCTTC.

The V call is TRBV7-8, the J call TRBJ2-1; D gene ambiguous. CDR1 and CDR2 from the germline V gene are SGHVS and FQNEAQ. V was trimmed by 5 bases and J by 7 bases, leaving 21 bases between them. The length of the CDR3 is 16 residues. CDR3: CASSPLGWGPPNEQFF. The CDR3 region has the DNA TGTGCCAGCAGCCCCCTGGGGTGGGGTCCACCTAATGAGCAGTTCTTC.

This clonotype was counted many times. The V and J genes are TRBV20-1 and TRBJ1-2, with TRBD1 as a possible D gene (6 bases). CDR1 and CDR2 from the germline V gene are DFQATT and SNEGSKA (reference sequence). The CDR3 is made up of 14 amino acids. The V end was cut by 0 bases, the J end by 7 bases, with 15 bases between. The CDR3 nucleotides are TGCAGTGCTAGAGATGCGGGGGCCAGCGGTGGCTACACCTTC. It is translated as CSARDAGASGGYTF.

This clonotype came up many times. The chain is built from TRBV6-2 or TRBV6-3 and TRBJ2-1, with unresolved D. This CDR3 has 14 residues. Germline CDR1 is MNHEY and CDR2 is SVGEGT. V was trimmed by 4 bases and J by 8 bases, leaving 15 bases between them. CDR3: CASSSGPPMDEQFF. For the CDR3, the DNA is TGTGCCAGCAGTTCCGGGCCACCGATGGATGAGCAGTTCTTC.

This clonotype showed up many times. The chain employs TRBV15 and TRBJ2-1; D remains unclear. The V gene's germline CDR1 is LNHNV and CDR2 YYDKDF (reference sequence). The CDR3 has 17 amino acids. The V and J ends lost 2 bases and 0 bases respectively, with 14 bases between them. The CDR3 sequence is CATSRSPAASSYNEQFF. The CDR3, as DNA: TGTGCCACCAGCAGATCCCCGGCGGCAAGCTCCTACAATGAGCAGTTCTTC.

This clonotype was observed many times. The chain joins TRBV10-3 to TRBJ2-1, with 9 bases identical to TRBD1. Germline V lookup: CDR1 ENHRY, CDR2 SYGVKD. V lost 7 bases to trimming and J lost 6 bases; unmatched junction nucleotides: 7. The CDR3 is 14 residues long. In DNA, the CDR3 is TGTGCCATCAATACCGGGACAGGGATCAATGAGCAGTTCTTC. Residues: CAINTGTGINEQFF.

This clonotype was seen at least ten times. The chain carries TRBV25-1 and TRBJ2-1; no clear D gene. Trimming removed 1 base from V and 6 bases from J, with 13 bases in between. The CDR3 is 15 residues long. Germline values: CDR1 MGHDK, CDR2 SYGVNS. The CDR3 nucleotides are TGTGCCAGCAGTGAATCTTTAGCCGGTTTCAATGAGCAGTTCTTC. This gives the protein CASSESLAGFNEQFF.

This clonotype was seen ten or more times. For the CDR3, the DNA is TGCGCCAGCAGCTTGTTACCGGGACAGGGGGGAATGGAGCAGTTCTTC. Its translation is CASSLLPGQGGMEQFF. The rearrangement links TRBV5-1 to TRBJ2-1, with 11 positions matching TRBD1. Trimming cost V 1 base and J 10 bases; bases outside gene matches: 10. Per the germline V gene, CDR1 is SGHRS and CDR2 is YFSETQ. The CDR3 totals 16 residues.

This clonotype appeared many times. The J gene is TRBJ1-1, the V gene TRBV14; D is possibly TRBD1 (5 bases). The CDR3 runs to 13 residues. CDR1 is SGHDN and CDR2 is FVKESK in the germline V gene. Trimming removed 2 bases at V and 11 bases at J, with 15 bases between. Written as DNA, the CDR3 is TGTGCCAGCAGCCAAAGGACATTCGGAGAGGCTTTCTTT. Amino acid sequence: CASSQRTFGEAFF.

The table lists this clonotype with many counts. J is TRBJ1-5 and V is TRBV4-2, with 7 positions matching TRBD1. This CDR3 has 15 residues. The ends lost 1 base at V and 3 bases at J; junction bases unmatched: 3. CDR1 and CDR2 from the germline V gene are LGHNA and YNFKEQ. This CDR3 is CASSQGDRDNQPQHF. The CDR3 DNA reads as TGTGCCAGCAGCCAAGGAGACAGGGACAATCAGCCCCAGCATTTT.

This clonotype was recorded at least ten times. The CDR3 DNA reads TGTGCCAGCAGTGAAGTACGGGATAGGGCTTTCTTT. Translated: CASSEVRDRAFF. The chain recombines TRBV2 with TRBJ1-1; D gene ambiguous. The CDR3 spans 12 residues. Germline V CDR1 and CDR2: SNHLY, FYNNEI. V gave up 1 base and J gave up 11 bases, with 11 bases separating them.

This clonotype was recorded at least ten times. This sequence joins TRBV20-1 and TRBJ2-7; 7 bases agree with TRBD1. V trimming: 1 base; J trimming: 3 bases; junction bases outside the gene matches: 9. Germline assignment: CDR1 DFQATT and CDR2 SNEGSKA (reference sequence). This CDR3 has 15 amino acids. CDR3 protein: CSARAPGTENYEQYF. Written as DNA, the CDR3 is TGCAGTGCTAGAGCCCCGGGGACAGAAAACTACGAGCAGTACTTC.

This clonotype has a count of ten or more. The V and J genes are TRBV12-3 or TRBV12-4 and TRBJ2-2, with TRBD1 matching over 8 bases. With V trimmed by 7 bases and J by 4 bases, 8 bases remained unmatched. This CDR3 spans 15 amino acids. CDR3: CASISDRVFTGELFF. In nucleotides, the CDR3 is TGTGCCAGCATCTCGGACAGGGTATTCACCGGGGAGCTGTTTTTT.

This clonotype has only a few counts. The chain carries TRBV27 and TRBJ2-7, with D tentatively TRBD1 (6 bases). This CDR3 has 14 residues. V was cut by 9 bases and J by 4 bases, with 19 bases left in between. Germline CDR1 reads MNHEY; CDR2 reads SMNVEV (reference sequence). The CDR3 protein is CASNPYRAPYEQYF. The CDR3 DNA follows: TGTGCCAGTAATCCCTACAGGGCCCCATACGAGCAGTACTTC.